A selection of T cell receptor beta chains follows, all from one sample in a study of T cell responses to AZD1222 COVID-19 vaccine. TCRdb keeps only in-frame clones here, not all; method: immunoSEQ multiplex PCR. The sample has some 130,000 clones; over 80% are singletons. The sample was peripheral blood, taken 28 days after the second AZD1222 dose. These receptors were obtained from an adult who received the AZD1222 COVID-19 vaccine. The CDR3 runs from the conserved cysteine through the conserved F or W. D genes are given only for firm matches. Size is omitted from some rows. Given values are once, few, many or a class for expanded clones.

TRBJ2-5 | NA | NA | TRBV14 | CASSREQETQYF | TGTGCCAGCAGCCGAGAGCAAGAGACCCAGTACTTC
TRBJ2-1 | NA | NA | TRBV6-2/TRBV6-3 | CASSDPLRGGYNEQFF | TGTGCCAGCAGTGACCCCTTGCGGGGTGGATACAATGAGCAGTTCTTC
TRBJ2-7 | NA | NA | TRBV4-1 | CASSLREGYEQYF | TGCGCCAGCAGCCTCAGGGAAGGCTACGAGCAGTACTTC
TRBJ2-2 | once | NA | TRBV25-1 | CASSGPGGNTGELFF | TGTGCCAGCAGTGGGCCCGGGGGGAACACCGGGGAGCTGTTTTTT
TRBJ2-7 | NA | NA | TRBV19 | CASSISVSYEQYF | TGTGCCAGTAGTATTTCCGTATCCTACGAGCAGTACTTC
TRBJ1-2 | NA | TRBD1 | TRBV7-2 | CASSSQGALDMRYTF | TGTGCCAGCAGCTCACAGGGGGCGCTCGATATGCGCTACACCTTC
TRBJ1-4 | NA | NA | TRBV11-2 | CASSSGHIGGEKLFF | TGTGCCAGCAGCTCAGGACACATCGGAGGAGAAAAACTGTTTTTT
TRBJ2-1 | NA | NA | TRBV11-2 | CASSLELSSYNEQFF | TGTGCCAGCAGCTTAGAGCTCAGCTCCTACAATGAGCAGTTCTTC
TRBJ1-6 | few | NA | TRBV7-6 | CASSLSAGGHNSPLHF | TGTGCCAGCAGCTTATCGGCCGGGGGGCATAATTCACCCCTCCACTTT
TRBJ1-1 | NA | NA | TRBV19 | CASTTRVRTEAFF | TGTGCCAGTACCACTCGGGTGCGGACTGAAGCTTTCTTT
TRBJ2-1 | NA | NA | TRBV2 | CASSEALRAAAQFF | TGTGCCAGCAGTGAAGCGCTTCGAGCGGCGGCGCAGTTCTTC
TRBJ1-2 | NA | NA | TRBV3-1/TRBV3-2 | CASSQDAGDLRYGYTF | TGTGCCAGCAGCCAAGATGCGGGGGATTTGCGCTATGGCTACACCTTC
TRBJ2-7 | few | NA | TRBV20-1 | CSATSAYEQYF | TGCAGTGCTACCTCCGCCTACGAGCAGTACTTC
TRBJ2-5 | NA | NA | TRBV5-8 | CASSFTGNRETQYF | TGTGCCAGCAGCTTTACAGGGAATAGGGAGACCCAGTACTTC
TRBJ2-2 | once | TRBD2 | TRBV4-1 | CASSQGGGAGELFF | TGCGCCAGCAGCCAAGGGGGAGGGGCCGGGGAGCTGTTTTTT
TRBJ1-1 | NA | TRBD1 | TRBV3-1/TRBV3-2 | CASSPRIGTGVWNTEAFF | TGTGCCAGCAGCCCCAGGATCGGGACAGGGGTATGGAACACTGAAGCTTTCTTT
TRBJ2-7 | NA | NA | TRBV12-3/TRBV12-4 | CASSLSTYEQYF | TGTGCCAGCAGTTTATCAACCTACGAGCAGTACTTC
TRBJ1-1 | NA | NA | TRBV9 | CASSLSLHTEAFF | TGTGCCAGCAGCCTTAGCCTACACACTGAAGCTTTCTTT
TRBJ2-3 | NA | NA | TRBV11-3 | CASSLDQGGSIVTDTQYF | TGTGCCAGCAGCTTAGACCAGGGGGGGTCCATCGTCACAGATACGCAGTATTTT
TRBJ1-3 | NA | NA | TRBV6-6 | CASSYSPGLNTIYF | TGTGCCAGCAGTTACTCGCCAGGTTTAAACACCATATATTTT
TRBJ2-3 | NA | TRBD2 | TRBV9 | CASSYASGGTDTQYF | TGTGCCAGCAGCTACGCCTCGGGGGGGACAGATACGCAGTATTTT
TRBJ1-2 | NA | TRBD1 | TRBV7-2 | CASGAGQGSYGYTF | TGTGCCAGCGGAGCAGGACAGGGGTCCTATGGCTACACCTTC
TRBJ1-1 | NA | NA | TRBV18 | CASSPPGINTEAFF | TGTGCCAGCTCACCACCGGGGATCAACACTGAAGCTTTCTTT
TRBJ1-5 | NA | NA | TRBV4-2 | CASSQGPDEYSNQPQHF | TGTGCCAGCAGCCAAGGGCCCGACGAATATAGCAATCAGCCCCAGCATTTT
TRBJ1-2 | NA | NA | TRBV4-2 | CASSQDLELVGGYTF | TGTGCCAGCAGCCAAGATCTTGAATTGGTAGGTGGCTACACCTTC
TRBJ1-2 | NA | NA | TRBV3-1/TRBV3-2 | CASSQEGGGHGYTF | TGTGCCAGCAGCCAAGAGGGAGGCGGTCATGGCTACACCTTC
TRBJ2-6 | NA | NA | TRBV5-6 | CASSSLQDRSGANVLTF | TGTGCCAGCAGCTCATTACAGGACCGCTCTGGGGCCAACGTCCTGACTTTC
TRBJ2-1 | NA | TRBD1 | TRBV6-5 | CASTTTGGGRNEQFF | TGTGCCAGCACCACGACAGGGGGGGGAAGGAATGAGCAGTTCTTC
TRBJ2-4 | NA | TRBD1 | TRBV19 | CASSMRDRGLGIQYF | TGTGCCAGTAGTATGAGGGACAGGGGATTAGGCATTCAGTACTTC
TRBJ1-6 | NA | NA | TRBV30 | CAWSGQEYSPLHF | TGTGCCTGGAGTGGACAGGAGTATTCACCCCTCCACTTT
TRBJ1-6 | NA | NA | TRBV7-2 | CASSYRRLVGSPLHF | TGTGCCAGCAGCTATCGACGGTTGGTTGGGTCACCCCTCCACTTT
TRBJ1-3 | NA | NA | TRBV4-2 | CASSQDTSGNTIYF | TGTGCCAGCAGCCAAGATACCTCTGGAAACACCATATATTTT
TRBJ1-1 | NA | TRBD1 | TRBV5-1 | CASSLVATGEVSTEAFF | TGCGCCAGCAGCTTGGTTGCGACAGGGGAAGTAAGCACTGAAGCTTTCTTT
TRBJ1-3 | NA | NA | TRBV6-5 | CASSYGNSGNTIYF | TGTGCCAGCAGTTACGGGAACTCTGGAAACACCATATATTTT
TRBJ2-2 | NA | NA | TRBV6-2/TRBV6-3 | CASSQPAVNTGELFF | TGTGCCAGCAGTCAACCGGCCGTGAACACCGGGGAGCTGTTTTTT
TRBJ1-2 | NA | TRBD1 | TRBV6-6 | CASRPGQGRGYTF | TGTGCCAGCAGGCCCGGACAGGGCCGTGGCTACACCTTC
TRBJ1-4 | NA | NA | TRBV7-8 | CASSWTALNEKLFF | TGTGCCAGCAGCTGGACAGCCCTTAATGAAAAACTGTTTTTT
TRBJ2-7 | NA | NA | TRBV21-1 | CASTTSTEQYF | TGTGCCAGCACAACCTCGACCGAGCAGTACTTC
TRBJ1-2 | NA | NA | TRBV5-1 | CASRLTANYGYTF | TGCGCCAGCAGATTGACAGCTAACTATGGCTACACCTTC
TRBJ1-1 | NA | NA | TRBV19 | CASSIGLLTPEAFF | TGTGCCAGTAGTATTGGACTGCTCACACCTGAAGCTTTCTTT
TRBJ2-5 | NA | NA | TRBV5-4 | CASSLMGRQKETQYF | TGTGCCAGCAGCTTGATGGGACGTCAAAAAGAGACCCAGTACTTC
TRBJ1-2 | NA | NA | TRBV15 | CATSSHLPTGGSNYGYTF | TGTGCCACCAGCAGCCACCTCCCCACCGGGGGATCCAACTATGGCTACACCTTC
TRBJ1-2 | NA | NA | TRBV6-2/TRBV6-3 | CASSGAGIKALSGYTF | TGTGCCAGCAGCGGGGCAGGGATTAAAGCCTTATCCGGCTACACCTTC
TRBJ2-4 | NA | NA | TRBV3-1/TRBV3-2 | CASSQEYSAPQYF | TGTGCCAGCAGCCAAGAATACAGTGCCCCCCAGTACTTC
TRBJ1-1 | NA | NA | TRBV30 | CAWSSGGFPEAFF | TGTGCCTGGAGTAGTGGGGGGTTCCCTGAAGCTTTCTTT
TRBJ2-1 | NA | TRBD1 | TRBV19 | CASSDRGAYNEQFF | TGTGCCAGTTCCGACAGGGGGGCGTACAATGAGCAGTTCTTC
TRBJ1-1 | NA | NA | TRBV5-1 | CASRLTHENTEAFF | TGCGCCAGCAGATTGACGCATGAGAACACTGAAGCTTTCTTT
TRBJ1-2 | NA | TRBD1 | TRBV18 | CASSPPDRGFDYTF | TGTGCCAGCTCACCACCCGACAGGGGGTTTGACTACACCTTC
TRBJ2-1 | NA | NA | TRBV2 | CASSWERGIDEQFF | TGTGCCAGCAGTTGGGAGAGGGGAATCGATGAGCAGTTCTTC
TRBJ2-2 | NA | NA | TRBV7-3 | CASSLTPGRPYTGELFF | TGTGCCAGCAGCTTAACCCCGGGGCGGCCATACACCGGGGAGCTGTTTTTT
TRBJ1-1 | once | NA | TRBV7-3 | CASSFSGDTEAFF | TGTGCCAGCAGTTTTTCAGGGGACACTGAAGCTTTCTTT
TRBJ2-2 | few | NA | TRBV19 | CASSPMGHLGGELFF | TGTGCCAGTAGTCCAATGGGACACTTGGGCGGGGAGCTGTTTTTT
TRBJ2-5 | NA | NA | TRBV6-5 | CASSRSGTLETQYF | TGTGCCAGCAGCCGATCCGGGACTCTTGAGACCCAGTACTTC
TRBJ1-5 | NA | TRBD1 | TRBV7-9 | CASSPGTGGDPQHF | TGTGCCAGCAGCCCAGGGACAGGGGGCGATCCCCAGCATTTT
TRBJ1-5 | NA | NA | TRBV4-1 | CASSRGQASNQPQHF | TGCGCCAGCAGCCGGGGGCAGGCCAGCAATCAGCCCCAGCATTTT